Presented here are 27 T cell receptor beta chains from one specimen sequenced in a study of blood T cell repertoires in COVID-19. The table came from immunoSEQ multiplex PCR; TCRdb's copy has only in-frame clones and leaves some out. The sample lists roughly 170,000 clones; about 84% were seen once. The sequenced material came from peripheral blood. These receptors were taken from a human donor in a cohort sampled during active COVID-19.

The chain combines TRBV14 with TRBJ2-2; D remains unclear. Germline CDR1 reads SGHDN; CDR2 reads FVKESK. CDR3 length: 15 amino acids. V was cut by 4 bases and J by 1 base, with 10 bases left in between. As DNA, the CDR3 is TGTGCCAGCAGCCCCTGGCCAGGGAACACCGGGGAGCTGTTTTTT. Amino acid sequence: CASSPWPGNTGELFF.

This chain connects TRBV6-5 to TRBJ2-7; 9 bases fit TRBD1. This CDR3 has 15 residues. After removal of 7 bases from V and 6 bases from J, the junction contained 13 bases not matched to a gene. CDR1 MNHEY and CDR2 SVGAGI come from the germline V gene. The CDR3, as DNA: TGTGCCAGCAAAGGGACAGGGAAAGGTATGCTCGAGCAGTACTTC. It codes for CASKGTGKGMLEQYF.

The sample holds a few counts of this clone. V gene TRBV13 combines with J gene TRBJ1-1; maybe TRBD1 (6 bases). This CDR3 spans 14 amino acids. Trimming shortened V by 5 bases and J by 5 bases, and 15 bases separated the two germline ends. Germline V gene sequence: CDR1 PRHDT, CDR2 FYEKMQ (reference sequence). CDR3 sequence (DNA): TGTGCCAGCAGCCTTGGCAGGGGCGGAACTGAAGCTTTCTTT. This codes for CASSLGRGGTEAFF.

This clone was detected a few times. Different DNA sequences within this sample yield the same CDR3. The chain has TRBV5-1 and TRBJ2-2; D is ambiguous. Germline V gene data show CDR1 as SGHRS and CDR2 as YFSETQ. Trimming removed 0 bases from V and 1 base from J, with 4 bases in between. This CDR3 has 14 amino acids. The CDR3 DNA is TGCGCCAGCAGCTTGGCGCGGAACACCGGGGAGCTGTTTTTT. This encodes CASSLARNTGELFF.

This chain joins TRBV5-6 and TRBJ2-2, with unresolved D. In germline, CDR1 is SGHDT, CDR2 YYEEEE. This CDR3 comprises 12 residues. The V and J ends lost 2 bases and 5 bases respectively, with 4 bases between them. CDR3 sequence reads: CASSFITGELFF. CDR3 DNA sequence: TGTGCCAGCAGCTTCATTACCGGGGAGCTGTTTTTT.

This clone was detected a few times. The chain combines TRBV28 with TRBJ1-3; 10 nucleotides line up with TRBD1. Germline V lookup: CDR1 MDHEN, CDR2 SYDVKM. The trim removed 6 bases at V and 3 bases at J, leaving 5 bases unmatched. This CDR3 is 15 amino acids long. In DNA, the CDR3 is TGTGCCAGCAGACCGACAGGGGGCTTTGGAAACACCATATATTTT. It yields the protein CASRPTGGFGNTIYF.

The chain links TRBV19 to TRBJ1-2, with a possible D match to TRBD1 (6 bases). The CDR3 has 13 residues. CDR1 is LNHDA, CDR2 SQIVND, per germline (reference sequence). The V and J ends lost 10 bases and 2 bases respectively, with 14 bases between them. In DNA form, the CDR3 reads TGTGCCACTAGGGGGGGAGTCAACTATGGCTACACCTTC. The encoded protein is CATRGGVNYGYTF.

The rearrangement links TRBV27 to TRBJ2-7, with TRBD1 matching over 10 bases. From germline, CDR1 is MNHEY and CDR2 SMNVEV (reference sequence). This CDR3 spans 15 amino acids. V shed 7 bases and J 3 bases; nucleotides not matched to a gene: 9. This CDR3 is CASKQGQGNFYEQYF. The CDR3 DNA sequence: TGTGCCAGCAAACAGGGACAGGGGAATTTCTACGAGCAGTACTTC.

The chain recombines TRBV3-1 (or the pseudogene TRBV3-2) with TRBJ2-7; no clear D gene. CDR3 length: 13 residues. With 2 bases removed from V and 5 bases from J, the gap between germline ends came to 10 bases. Germline assignment: CDR1 LGHDT and CDR2 YNNKEL (reference sequence). CDR3 amino acids: CASSQLSQDEQYF. The CDR3 DNA reads TGTGCCAGCAGCCAACTCTCGCAGGACGAGCAGTACTTC.

V is TRBV5-8 and J is TRBJ2-3; 11 nucleotides agree with TRBD2. The CDR3 runs to 16 residues. V was pared by 2 bases and J by 4 bases, with 6 bases of the junction left unmatched. The germline CDR1 and CDR2 sequences are SGHTS and YDEGEE. CDR3 sequence reads: CASSFRIAGGADTQYF. The CDR3 coding sequence is TGTGCCAGCAGCTTTCGAATAGCGGGGGGGGCAGATACGCAGTATTTT.

The sample holds a few counts of this clone. This chain links TRBV2 with TRBJ1-5, with D perhaps matching TRBD1 (6 bases). Per the germline V gene, CDR1 is SNHLY and CDR2 is FYNNEI. This CDR3 has 12 amino acids. V was pared by 8 bases and J by 3 bases, with 8 bases between. DNA of the CDR3: TGTGCCAGCTCAGGGGACAATCAGCCCCAGCATTTT. Residues: CASSGDNQPQHF.

V and J are TRBV6-5 and TRBJ2-1; TRBD2 matches 9 bases. The germline gives CDR1 MNHEY, CDR2 SVGAGI. V lost 7 bases, J lost 7 bases, and 5 bases stayed unmatched. CDR3 length: 13 amino acids. CDR3 loop: CASKAGGRNEQFF. CDR3 DNA sequence: TGTGCCAGCAAAGCGGGGGGTCGGAATGAGCAGTTCTTC.

V and J are TRBV11-2 and TRBJ2-7; 8 positions match TRBD2. CDR1 is SGHAT and CDR2 is FQNNGV in the germline V gene. V lost 0 bases, J lost 4 bases, and 2 bases stayed unmatched. There are 14 residues in the CDR3. DNA of the CDR3: TGTGCCAGCAGCTTAGATCGGGGGGGGTACGAGCAGTACTTC. Its translation is CASSLDRGGYEQYF.

This clone was observed a handful of times. Other DNA variants within this sample encode the same CDR3. This rearrangement joins TRBV30 to TRBJ1-6; 8 bases are shared with TRBD1. The V gene end was trimmed by 1 base and the J gene end by 9 bases; junction bases not matched to a gene: 2. CDR3 size: 13 residues. The germline V gene has CDR1 GTSNPN and CDR2 SVGIG (reference sequence). Here the CDR3 reads CAWSGQGSSPLHF. In nucleotides, the CDR3 is TGTGCCTGGAGTGGACAGGGGAGTTCACCCCTCCACTTT.

This clone has just a few counts. The chain has TRBV5-1 and TRBJ2-7; a weak D match, TRBD2 (6 bases). The CDR3 runs 14 residues. The germline V gene encodes CDR1 SGHRS and CDR2 YFSETQ. V was clipped by 2 bases and J by 3 bases, with 12 bases between them. DNA of the CDR3: TGCGCCAGCAGCTTAGGCGGGGACCTCTACGAGCAGTACTTC. Its translation: CASSLGGDLYEQYF.

The J gene is TRBJ2-1, the V gene TRBV6-5; TRBD1 is a possible D gene (6 bases). The CDR3 contains 15 residues. Trimming took 2 bases from V and 7 from J, leaving 15 bases between them. Per the germline V gene, CDR1 is MNHEY and CDR2 is SVGAGI. The CDR3 nucleotides read TGTGCCAGCAGTTACACGAGGAGGCAGGGGAATGAGCAGTTCTTC. Residues: CASSYTRRQGNEQFF.

CDR3 nucleotide sequence: TGTGCCAGCAGCTCGGTGGGGGGGAAAGGCACTGAAGCTTTCTTT. Residues: CASSSVGGKGTEAFF. This sequence joins TRBV7-9 and TRBJ1-1; D may be TRBD1 (5 bases). The V end lost 4 bases, the J end lost 4 bases, and 16 bases lay between the germline ends. Germline lookup yields CDR1 SEHNR and CDR2 FQNEAQ (reference sequence). The CDR3 consists of 15 residues.

Only one count was recorded for this clone. The chain couples TRBV7-8 to TRBJ2-5, with D uncertain. CDR1 SGHVS and CDR2 FQNEAQ come from the germline V gene. Between the trimmed V and J ends, which lost 5 bases and 7 bases, there was a span of 14 bases. CDR3 size: 13 residues. The chain's CDR3 is CASSPRADGTQYF. CDR3 DNA: TGTGCCAGCAGCCCTCGAGCCGATGGGACCCAGTACTTC.

The chain carries TRBV7-8 and TRBJ2-3, with a weak D call TRBD1 (6 bases). Trimming removed 4 bases from V and 4 bases from J, with 15 bases in between. The CDR3 runs to 15 residues. The V gene's germline CDR1 is SGHVS and CDR2 FQNEAQ. The CDR3 coding sequence is TGTGCCAGCAGCTCGCACAGGGTAGGCGCAGATACGCAGTATTTT. It encodes CASSSHRVGADTQYF. Full variable domain (outside the CDR3, taken from reference TRBV7-8 and TRBJ2-3): GAGVSQSPRYKVAKRGQDVALRCDPISGHVSLFWYQQALGQGPEFLTYFQNEAQLDKSGLPSDRFFAERPEGSVSTLKIQRTQQEDSAVYLCASSSHRVGADTQYFGPGTRLTVL.

This clone was detected once. The J gene is TRBJ1-3, the V gene TRBV7-2, with 8 bases lining up with TRBD1. V shed 1 base, J shed 5 bases, and the junction held 10 bases outside the gene matches. Germline V lookup: CDR1 SGHTA, CDR2 FQGNSA. This CDR3 contains 17 residues. The CDR3 reads CASSLDPTGEGRNTIYF. As DNA, the CDR3 is TGTGCCAGCAGCTTAGATCCGACAGGGGAAGGTAGAAACACCATATATTTT.

The V gene is TRBV19, the J gene TRBJ1-6; no clear D gene. Germline-derived CDR1 and CDR2 are LNHDA and SQIVND (reference sequence). CDR3 length: 15 residues. V shed 3 bases and J shed 7 bases, with 13 bases lying between them. CDR3 in DNA: TGTGCCAGTAGTATTGAGGTAGCGGGCAATTCACCCCTCCACTTT. Its translation: CASSIEVAGNSPLHF. The full variable domain, rest sourced from reference TRBV19 and TRBJ1-6, is DGGITQSPKYLFRKEGQNVTLSCEQNLNHDAMYWYRQDPGQGLRLIYYSQIVNDFQKGDIAEGYSVSREKKESFPLTVTSAQKNPTAFYLCASSIEVAGNSPLHFGNGTRLTVT.

The chain carries TRBV5-1 and TRBJ1-2, with a tentative D call TRBD1 (5 bases). In germline, CDR1 is SGHRS, CDR2 YFSETQ. The CDR3 extends over 15 amino acids. V lost 0 bases and J 4 bases, leaving 13 bases between the germline ends. The CDR3 DNA reads as TGCGCCAGCAGCTTGGCGGTAGGGGAGGTCTATGGCTACACCTTC. Translation gives CASSLAVGEVYGYTF.

The chain links TRBV13 to TRBJ2-5; 7 bases agree with TRBD2. Germline lookup yields CDR1 PRHDT and CDR2 FYEKMQ (reference sequence). This CDR3 has 14 amino acids. V shed 5 bases, J shed 4 bases, and the junction held 7 bases outside the gene matches. DNA of the CDR3: TGTGCCAGCAGCACAGCGGGGCCGGGAGAGACCCAGTACTTC. As protein: CASSTAGPGETQYF. Looking up the rest from reference TRBV13 and TRBJ2-5 gives the full variable domain: AAGVIQSPRHLIKEKRETATLKCYPIPRHDTVYWYQQGPGQDPQFLISFYEKMQSDKGSIPDRFSAQQFSDYHSELNMSSLELGDSALYFCASSTAGPGETQYFGPGTRLLVL.

This chain joins TRBV12-5 and TRBJ2-5, with 9 bases identical to TRBD1. The CDR3 covers 17 residues. Germline V CDR1 and CDR2: LGHNT, FRNRAP. J gave up 5 bases and V 1 base, and 11 bases lay outside the gene matches. The CDR3 sequence is CASGLGMGQGIGETQYF. In DNA form, the CDR3 reads TGTGCTAGTGGTTTGGGGATGGGACAGGGTATCGGTGAGACCCAGTACTTC.

The chain combines TRBV4-1 with TRBJ1-6; D not resolved. The germline gives CDR1 MGHRA, CDR2 YSYEKL. CDR3 size: 16 residues. Trimming stripped 3 bases from V and 3 bases from J, with 12 bases between. The DNA of the CDR3 is TGCGCCAGCAGCCAGGCCGAAGACAACTATAATTCACCCCTCCACTTT. Its translation is CASSQAEDNYNSPLHF.

This chain connects TRBV7-9 to TRBJ1-1, with D maybe TRBD1 (6 bases). Germline-derived CDR1 and CDR2 are SEHNR and FQNEAQ (reference sequence). CDR3 size: 15 residues. V was shortened by 8 bases and J by 5 bases, with 21 bases between the two germline ends. The CDR3 protein is CASGLLQGKVTEAFF. The CDR3 DNA reads TGTGCCAGCGGACTCCTACAGGGAAAAGTAACTGAAGCTTTCTTT.

The V call is TRBV7-8, the J call TRBJ2-3; the D gene is possibly TRBD2 (7 bases). This CDR3 contains 16 residues. Per the germline V gene, CDR1 is SGHVS and CDR2 is FQNEAQ. The V end lost 6 bases, the J end lost 2 bases, and 18 bases lay between the germline ends. CDR3 DNA: TGTGCCAGCAGGACCACAGGGCGGGGGTACACAGATACGCAGTATTTT. Residues: CASRTTGRGYTDTQYF.